The T cell receptor (beta chain) described here comes from a study of blood T cells in healthy people across ages. General study results and limits: Those diversity estimates obtained from one million T cells were thought to be underestimates.

CDR1 is DFQATT and CDR2 is SNEGSKA in the germline V gene (reference sequence). Deletions cut 4 bases from V and 9 bases from J, with 13 bases between. The CDR3 length is 12 residues. To note about this clonotype: Its antigen remains unidentified.

The second PCR ran about 6 to 12 cycles with a sample-barcoded 5' primer and J-beta primers. TCRdb ran MiXCR on the 5' RACE reads and lists one entry per CDR3 protein. The sample lists about 970,000 distinct CDR3 sequences, roughly 51% occurring once. Sample: blood. This chain links TRBV20-1 with TRBJ2-1; D unresolved. This sequence originates from a woman aged 55-69 years in good health. The CDR3 spells CSANPTLSEQFF. The DNA of the CDR3 is TGCAGTGCTAACCCCACACTTTCTGAGCAGTTCTTC.